One and the same sample provided the 31 T cell receptor beta chains below, sequenced in a study of human T cells and chemical hapten exposure. MiXCR was run by TCRdb on the RACE reads, yielding one entry per CDR3 protein. The sample has 82,000 or so distinct CDR3 sequences; roughly 13% are singletons. Time point meaning: patch test 3, about 24 weeks after DPC sensitization. Noted treatment: therapeutic diphenylcyclopropenone sensitization with weekly scalp DPC. The sequenced sample was whole blood, obtained in connection with sensitization to the hapten diphenylcyclopropenone (DPC). These receptors were collected from a woman aged 45-60 years with alopecia areata. Some clones in this sample may be carry-over from other donors' samples.

This clonotype occurred a few times. The chain employs TRBV28 and TRBJ2-7; possible D gene TRBD1, 6 bases. There are 12 residues in the CDR3. Trimming cost V 8 bases and J 7 bases, with 15 bases left between them. Germline lookup yields CDR1 MDHEN and CDR2 SYDVKM. CDR3 nucleotides: TGTGCCAGCGTAGGGGGAGTGGGAGAGCAGTACTTC. It specifies CASVGGVGEQYF.

This clonotype was recorded many times. V gene TRBV20-1 combines with J gene TRBJ2-7; D could derive from TRBD1 or TRBD2 (6 bases each). Germline V CDR1 and CDR2: DFQATT, SNEGSKA (reference sequence). The CDR3 length is 12 residues. Trimming took 7 bases from V and 0 from J, leaving 10 bases between them. In DNA, the CDR3 is TGCAGTGGGCGGGACAACTCCTACGAGCAGTACTTC. Its translation is CSGRDNSYEQYF.

In the case of this clonotype: This may be a read error, as it is one base from a much larger clone. The chain couples TRBV7-9 to TRBJ1-1; D not resolved. V lost 3 bases to trimming and J lost 5 bases, with 13 bases between them. The CDR3 is 14 amino acids. The germline V gene has CDR1 SEHNR and CDR2 FQNEAQ (reference sequence). This CDR3 is CASSFGIGETEAFF. Written as DNA, the CDR3 is TGTGCCAGCAGCTTCGGAATTGGTGAGACTGAAGCTTTCTTT.

A few counts support this clonotype. This rearrangement joins TRBV5-1 to TRBJ1-2, with D perhaps matching TRBD1 (5 bases). The ends were cut back, 1 base at V and 5 bases at J, with 9 bases in the middle. Germline loops: CDR1 SGHRS, CDR2 YFSETQ. The CDR3 has 13 residues. The chain's CDR3 is CASSLSAGYGYTF. The CDR3 bases are TGCGCCAGCAGCTTGTCAGCAGGGTATGGCTACACCTTC.

This clonotype was found a few times. The chain couples TRBV28 to TRBJ2-7; TRBD1 matches 7 bases. The ends lost 8 bases at V and 2 bases at J; junction bases unmatched: 9. CDR1 and CDR2 (germline): MDHEN, SYDVKM. The CDR3 contains 14 residues. The CDR3: CASRRQGTAYEQYF. Here the CDR3 DNA reads TGTGCCAGCCGACGACAGGGCACTGCCTACGAGCAGTACTTC.

This clonotype was picked up a small number of times. The chain employs TRBV14 and TRBJ1-1; TRBD1 matches at 11 bases. This CDR3 spans 15 amino acids. Trimming at V came to 6 bases and at J to 5 bases, leaving 8 bases not matched to a gene. Germline V CDR1 and CDR2: SGHDN, FVKESK. This CDR3 is CASSPRTGGWTEAFF. The CDR3 DNA is TGTGCCAGCAGTCCTAGGACAGGGGGCTGGACTGAAGCTTTCTTT.

CDR3 loop: CASSLGTSGVSSYNEQFF. CDR3 DNA: TGTGCCAGCAGCTTAGGCACTAGCGGGGTAAGCTCCTACAATGAGCAGTTCTTC. The J gene is TRBJ2-1, the V gene TRBV7-6; 10 bases are shared with TRBD2. The V gene's germline CDR1 is SGHVS and CDR2 FNYEAQ. The V gene end was trimmed by 1 base and the J gene end by 0 bases; junction bases not matched to a gene: 6. The CDR3 is 18 amino acids.

This clonotype was observed at least ten times. V gene TRBV29-1 combines with J gene TRBJ2-7, with D uncertain. The ends were cut back, 6 bases at V and 4 bases at J, with 19 bases in the middle. Germline V gene data show CDR1 as SQVTM and CDR2 as ANQGSEA. The CDR3 contains 14 residues. DNA for the CDR3: TGCAGCGTCGGCCCTGACGCAGTGGGGTACGAGCAGTACTTC. Translation gives CSVGPDAVGYEQYF.

This clonotype was seen ten or more times. V is TRBV7-2 and J is TRBJ1-1; tentatively, D is TRBD1 (5 bases). This CDR3 is built from 13 residues. Germline assignment: CDR1 SGHTA and CDR2 FQGNSA. V dropped 5 bases and J dropped 6 bases, with 13 bases sitting between them. CDR3 in amino acids: CASSIRASAEAFF. CDR3 DNA sequence: TGTGCCAGCAGCATCAGGGCGAGCGCTGAAGCTTTCTTT.

This clonotype was recorded at least ten times. This chain connects TRBV11-2 to TRBJ2-7, with 7 bases that match TRBD1. The CDR3 has 16 residues. V trimming: 0 bases; J trimming: 1 base; junction bases outside the gene matches: 6. Germline assignment: CDR1 SGHAT and CDR2 FQNNGV. The CDR3 region is CASSLDSGTASYEQYF. In nucleotides, the CDR3 is TGTGCCAGCAGCTTAGATTCCGGGACAGCTTCCTACGAGCAGTACTTC.

This clonotype was detected ten times or more. The chain links TRBV5-1 to TRBJ2-7; D is uncertain. The CDR3 is 18 amino acids. Trimming pared 0 bases from V and 1 base from J, leaving 20 bases between. Germline V gene lookup returns CDR1 SGHRS and CDR2 YFSETQ. CDR3 bases: TGCGCCAGCAGCTTGGGATTGGCGGATACAATCACATCCTACGAGCAGTACTTC. Amino acid sequence: CASSLGLADTITSYEQYF.

DNA for the CDR3: TGTGCCAGCTCACCACTCGGGCTACCTCGCACAGATACGCAGTATTTT. It translates to CASSPLGLPRTDTQYF. V and J are TRBV18 and TRBJ2-3; D ambiguous. V gave up 1 base and J gave up 1 base, with 12 bases separating them. The CDR3 has 16 amino acids. CDR1 KGHSH and CDR2 LQKENI come from the germline V gene.

The chain is built from TRBV11-2 and TRBJ1-1, with a weak D call TRBD1 (6 bases). Germline values: CDR1 SGHAT, CDR2 FQNNGV. V gave up 5 bases and J gave up 2 bases, with 18 bases separating them. This CDR3 has 16 residues. Here the CDR3 DNA reads TGTGCCAGCAGCCTGATGGAAGGGGGGCCTAACACTGAAGCTTTCTTT. Translated: CASSLMEGGPNTEAFF.

In regard to this clonotype: The germline gene is not matched at one end of the junction; a read error may be the cause. The J gene is TRBJ1-1, the V gene TRBV12-3 or TRBV12-4; D perhaps matches TRBD1 (5 bases). The CDR3 is made up of 15 amino acids. The CDR3 bases are TGTGCCAGCAGTCACAGGCCCCAGTCGAACGCTGAGGCTTTCTTT. Encoded protein: CASSHRPQSNAEAFF.

This clonotype has only a few counts. V gene TRBV7-9 combines with J gene TRBJ2-5, with 7 positions matching TRBD1. V gave up 1 base and J gave up 4 bases; unmatched junction bases: 3. Germline assignment: CDR1 SEHNR and CDR2 FQNEAQ (reference sequence). The CDR3 consists of 14 residues. CDR3: CASSLVGTAETQYF. Here the CDR3 DNA reads TGTGCCAGCAGCTTAGTTGGGACAGCAGAGACCCAGTACTTC.

This clonotype was found many times. J is TRBJ1-5 and V is TRBV6-1; possible D gene TRBD1, 5 bases. V lost 4 bases and J 1 base, leaving 11 bases between the germline ends. CDR1 and CDR2 from the germline V gene are MNHNS and SASEGT. This CDR3 is 15 amino acids long. This CDR3 reads CASSVGRQSNQPQHF. The CDR3 DNA reads as TGTGCCAGCAGTGTGGGGCGGCAAAGCAATCAGCCCCAGCATTTT.

The rearrangement links TRBV2 to TRBJ2-1; D is unresolved. The CDR3 contains 17 residues. Germline CDR1 is SNHLY and CDR2 is FYNNEI. Between the trimmed V and J ends, which lost 5 bases and 0 bases, there was a span of 17 bases. CDR3 loop: CASSPPLLPSSYNEQFF. The CDR3 DNA reads TGTGCCAGCAGTCCCCCCCTATTGCCGAGCTCCTACAATGAGCAGTTCTTC.

This clonotype was seen only a few times. In DNA, the CDR3 is TGTGCCAGCAGCGTCCAGGGCCACACTGAAGCTTTCTTT. This codes for CASSVQGHTEAFF. The genes are TRBV9 and TRBJ1-1; D might be TRBD1 (5 bases). V gave up 2 bases and J gave up 3 bases, with 8 bases separating them. This CDR3 has 13 residues. Germline V lookup: CDR1 SGDLS, CDR2 YYNGEE.

This rearrangement joins TRBV12-3 or TRBV12-4 to TRBJ2-3; unclear D gene. This CDR3 comprises 14 residues. The V end lost 1 base, the J end lost 4 bases, and 9 bases lay between the germline ends. The CDR3 nucleotides are TGTGCCAGCAGTTTAGTGGTGGACGCAGATACGCAGTATTTT. It encodes CASSLVVDADTQYF.

This clonotype showed up many times. Compared with germline, one end of the junction differs, possibly owing to a read error. The chain has TRBV27 and TRBJ2-7; no clear D gene. The CDR3 consists of 15 residues. Germline V gene data show CDR1 as MNHEY and CDR2 as SMNVEV (reference sequence). Written as DNA, the CDR3 is TGTGCCAACAGTTCCCCCCTGCGCGGCGCCTACGAGCAGTACTTC. Its protein is CANSSPLRGAYEQYF.

This clonotype was seen repeatedly, ten times or more. The rearrangement uses TRBV7-9 and TRBJ1-1; D call uncertain. The CDR3 is made up of 15 amino acids. Germline CDR1 and CDR2: SEHNR and FQNEAQ (reference sequence). V was pared by 5 bases and J by 0 bases, with 13 bases between. The CDR3 nucleotides read TGTGCCAGCAGCCCCCATCGAACCTTGAACACTGAAGCTTTCTTT. Residues: CASSPHRTLNTEAFF.

In this sample, this clonotype turned up a few times. The V and J genes are TRBV12-3 or TRBV12-4 and TRBJ2-3; the D gene is possibly TRBD1 (6 bases). The CDR3 runs 11 residues. The germline V and J ends were trimmed by 7 bases and 12 bases, with 14 bases remaining between them. The CDR3: CASKQGSKQYF. CDR3 bases: TGTGCCAGCAAGCAGGGGTCAAAACAGTATTTT.

This chain uses TRBV10-3 with TRBJ1-4; a possible D gene is TRBD1 (5 bases). This CDR3 region has 14 residues. With 0 bases removed from V and 6 bases from J, the gap between germline ends came to 8 bases. Germline CDR1 reads ENHRY; CDR2 reads SYGVKD. CDR3 bases: TGTGCCATCAGTGAGTCTCTACAGGATGAAAAACTGTTTTTT. Translating it yields CAISESLQDEKLFF.

This clonotype was seen many times. The J gene is TRBJ2-5, the V gene TRBV11-1; D is possibly TRBD2 (6 bases). The CDR3 totals 15 residues. The V and J ends lost 3 bases and 3 bases respectively, with 14 bases between them. In germline, CDR1 is SGHAT, CDR2 FQDESV (reference sequence). CDR3 bases: TGTGCCAGCAGCTTGGAGGTAGCGGAAGAAGAGACCCAGTACTTC. This gives the protein CASSLEVAEEETQYF.

This clonotype came up many times. The chain couples TRBV19 to TRBJ1-5; possible D gene TRBD1, 5 bases. Germline-derived CDR1 and CDR2 are LNHDA and SQIVND (reference sequence). Between the trimmed V and J ends, which lost 5 bases and 5 bases, there was a span of 10 bases. The CDR3 is made up of 13 amino acids. CDR3 nucleotide sequence: TGTGCCAGTAGTTCTCGGGGGGATCAGCCCCAGCATTTT. It codes for CASSSRGDQPQHF.

This clonotype was detected many times. The CDR3, as DNA: TGTGCCAGCAGTCCCCCGGGGCGACCGAACTATGGCTACACCTTC. Translated: CASSPPGRPNYGYTF. The genes are TRBV12-3 or TRBV12-4 and TRBJ1-2; possibly TRBD1 for D (5 bases). This CDR3 comprises 15 residues. Trimming removed 5 bases at V and 2 bases at J, with 15 bases between.

This clonotype was found many times. The chain carries TRBV3-1 and TRBJ1-5; possible D gene TRBD1, 6 bases. This CDR3 contains 14 residues. Per germline, CDR1 LGHDT and CDR2 YNNKEL (reference sequence). The V end was cut by 1 base, the J end by 8 bases, with 12 bases between. The CDR3 region has the DNA TGTGCCAGCAGCCAAGGTGGGGGCTCAAAGCCCCAGCATTTT. Protein: CASSQGGGSKPQHF.

J is TRBJ2-7 and V is TRBV6-1; TRBD1 matches at 8 bases. The CDR3 covers 17 residues. Losses at the gene ends were 2 bases for V and 0 bases for J; bases not matched to a gene: 9. In germline, CDR1 is MNHNS, CDR2 SASEGT. CDR3 bases: TGTGCCAGCAGTGAAATCCCTACAGGGGGAAGCTCCTACGAGCAGTACTTC. It yields the protein CASSEIPTGGSSYEQYF.

The chain links TRBV28 to TRBJ2-7, with a tentative D call TRBD2 (7 bases). Germline lookup yields CDR1 MDHEN and CDR2 SYDVKM. CDR3 length: 13 residues. The germline V and J ends were trimmed by 8 bases and 2 bases, with 13 bases remaining between them. Here the CDR3 DNA reads TGTGCCAGCGGGAGGGGGAGGACCTACGAGCAGTACTTC. This codes for CASGRGRTYEQYF.

In its sample, this clonotype was seen a few times. This sequence joins TRBV2 and TRBJ2-7, with D uncertain. The length of the CDR3 is 14 residues. Germline CDR1 SNHLY, CDR2 FYNNEI. Trimming removed 8 bases at V and 7 bases at J, with 21 bases between. The CDR3 DNA is TGTGCCAGCGGTTCGTTTCAGTCCAAATGGGAGCAGTACTTC. Translating gives CASGSFQSKWEQYF.

Only a few counts were recorded for this clonotype. The chain employs TRBV3-1 and TRBJ1-5; D uncertain. Germline V gene data show CDR1 as LGHDT and CDR2 as YNNKEL (reference sequence). The V and J ends lost 4 bases and 4 bases respectively, with 5 bases between them. The CDR3 runs to 12 residues. CDR3 bases: TGTGCCAGCAGCCGTCTAAATCAGCCCCAGCATTTT. It codes for CASSRLNQPQHF.